This paragraph covers one T cell receptor (beta chain) sequence. The record originates from a study of blood T cell repertoires in COVID-19. As for the study in general: From the United States, Italy and Spain came samples of acute and convalescent COVID-19. Sample material is recorded as cDNA or gDNA derived from T cells, B-cell-depleted T cells, or PBMCs.

In the original workflow: Cell counts per sample came from amplifying reference gene primers. Using immunoSEQ multiplex PCR, the repertoire was profiled, and TCRdb retains in-frame clones only, with some absent. The V and J calls and the clone size are those of that table, but D and trimming were determined from the DNA. The sample lists approximately 250,000 clones, 85% to 90% occurring once. This CDR3 contains 10 residues. Germline V gene sequence: CDR1 MDHEN, CDR2 SYDVKM. V lost 11 bases, J lost 6 bases, and 8 bases lay in between. The clonotype was recovered from a man between 18 and 29 years old with active or convalescent COVID-19. V and J are TRBV28 and TRBJ1-5, with D possibly being TRBD1 (5 bases). Sequenced sample: peripheral blood. For the CDR3, the DNA is TGTGCCTCCGGGGGTCAGCCCCAGCATTTT. Protein: CASGGQPQHF.